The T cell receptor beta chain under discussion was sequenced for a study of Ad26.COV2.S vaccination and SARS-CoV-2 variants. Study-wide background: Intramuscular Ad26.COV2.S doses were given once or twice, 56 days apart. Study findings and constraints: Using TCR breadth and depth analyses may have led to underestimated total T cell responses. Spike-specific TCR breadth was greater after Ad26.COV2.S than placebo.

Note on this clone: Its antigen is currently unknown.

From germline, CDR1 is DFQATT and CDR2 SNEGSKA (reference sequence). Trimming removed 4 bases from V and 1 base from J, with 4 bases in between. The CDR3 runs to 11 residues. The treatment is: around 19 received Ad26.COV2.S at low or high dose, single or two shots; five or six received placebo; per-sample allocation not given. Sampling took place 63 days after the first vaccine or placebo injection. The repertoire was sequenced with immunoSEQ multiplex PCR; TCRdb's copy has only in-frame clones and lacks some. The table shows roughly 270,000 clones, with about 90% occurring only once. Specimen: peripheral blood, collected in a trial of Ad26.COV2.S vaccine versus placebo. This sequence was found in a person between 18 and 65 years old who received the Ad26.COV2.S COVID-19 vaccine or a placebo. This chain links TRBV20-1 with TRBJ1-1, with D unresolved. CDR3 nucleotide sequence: TGCAGTGCTAAGGGGAACACTGAAGCTTTCTTT. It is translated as CSAKGNTEAFF.